This T cell receptor (beta chain) was retrieved from a study of radiotherapy plus CTLA-4 blockade in lung cancer. The wider study: Objective responses were documented in around 19% of patients, with disease control in roughly 31%. Study findings and constraints: After radiotherapy and ipilimumab, tumor-derived clones expanded in peripheral blood. The best predictor of response was reported to be early blood T cell clone dynamics, with interferon-beta.

People whose metastatic non-small-cell lung cancer was chemo-refractory got focal radiation along with CTLA-4 blockade by ipilimumab. The table came from immunoSEQ multiplex PCR; TCRdb's copy has only in-frame clones and leaves some out. The sample carries roughly 97,000 clones, around 74% recorded once. This clone turned up a few times. The target antigen is unknown. The receptor's source is a human donor with non-small cell lung cancer who had a partial response to radiotherapy plus ipilimumab. Some clones in this sample may be carry-over from other donors' samples. The sample here was peripheral blood, taken from a patient treated with radiotherapy plus ipilimumab.

CDR3 nucleotide sequence: TGCAGCGGGCAGACTGAGAACTATGGCTACACCTTC. This translates into CSGQTENYGYTF. The V gene is TRBV29-1, the J gene TRBJ1-2; D is undetermined. Germline values: CDR1 SQVTM, CDR2 ANQGSEA. This CDR3 region has 12 residues. V was cut by 7 bases and J by 2 bases, with 11 bases left in between.